This record concerns one T cell receptor beta chain sequence. Its antigen is not known. These data are taken from a study of cytomegalovirus exposure and HLA in healthy donors. V shed 5 bases and J 0 bases; nucleotides not matched to a gene: 1. Germline CDR1 reads SGHVS; CDR2 reads FNYEAQ. The CDR3 is 13 residues long. Whole-study results and caveats: Through in vitro validation, three CMV-associated chains were shown to be specific for CMV antigens. Cytomegalovirus association was assigned to 170 or so TCR beta chains. The classifier, whose performance was assessed in both the original and validation cohorts, reportedly diagnosed cytomegalovirus status with high specificity and sensitivity.

The donors formed part of the roughly 110-subject validation cohort, distinct from the roughly 670-subject first cohort. Assay used: immunoSEQ multiplex PCR; TCRdb lists only in-frame clones, some missing. The table records over 110,000 clones, around 84% of them present only once. This sequence was found in a man between 18 and 29 years old in good health and CMV-seropositive. The V gene is TRBV7-6, the J gene TRBJ2-7; TRBD1 matches at 7 bases. The specimen was PBMCs. This CDR3 is CASSRDSSYEQYF. The CDR3 nucleotides read TGTGCCAGCAGCCGGGACAGCTCCTACGAGCAGTACTTC.